This record concerns one TCR beta chain sequence. Its antigen is not identified. This record comes from a study of T cell responses to AZD1222 COVID-19 vaccine. Study information: Analysis merged second doses at about 4 or about 12 weeks.

Study-wide points: Sampling captured repertoires only after the peak T cell response. Dominant CD4 TCR responses targeted spike regions 160-218 and 743-854. The donor group comprised mostly white British people and more females; the analysis possibly underestimated clonal diversity.

CDR1 is ENHRY, CDR2 SYGVKD, per germline. Trimming left V 0 bases short and J 3 bases short, with 8 bases between. This CDR3 is 14 amino acids long. Assay used: immunoSEQ multiplex PCR; TCRdb lists only in-frame clones, some missing. This table holds approximately 150,000 clones, just under 95% found once. The chain uses TRBV10-3 and TRBJ1-2; perhaps TRBD1 as D (5 bases). The input for sequencing was peripheral blood, taken on day 0 of AZD1222 vaccination. The receptor comes from an adult in good health. CDR3 nucleotides: TGTGCCATCAGTGAGTCGAGGGGAGACTATGGCTACACCTTC. Encoded protein: CAISESRGDYGYTF.